Included here is one T cell receptor (beta chain) sequence, with context. V lost 10 bases to trimming and J lost 1 base; unmatched junction nucleotides: 12. Germline loops: CDR1 LNHDA, CDR2 SQIVND (reference sequence). This CDR3 comprises 16 residues. This sample was taken from a study of shared T cell receptors in the human thymus. Assay used: immunoSEQ multiplex PCR; TCRdb lists only in-frame clones, some missing. The sample carries 700,000 or so clones, 80% to 90% recorded once. These same records also appear under a second study, on human thymus T cells. That paper adds: Healthy Finnish infants undergoing corrective surgery for congenital heart defects were the donors. Corrective cardiac surgery supplied the resected thymus tissue. Biased V and J segment usage appeared in thymus and peripheral blood. Related work showed strongly overlapping thymic repertoires across unrelated individuals.

This TCR was sampled from a girl in the first two years of life with a congenital heart defect. Sequencing was carried out using thymocytes. The V call is TRBV19, the J call TRBJ2-1, with 8 nucleotides matching TRBD1. This CDR3 is CAKDRGPLISYNEQFF. In DNA, the CDR3 is TGTGCCAAAGACAGGGGACCTCTCATTTCCTACAATGAGCAGTTCTTC.